Reported below is one TCR beta chain. The same CDR3 arises from other DNA sequences in this sample as well. Trimming removed 0 bases from V and 1 base from J, with 6 bases in between. CDR1 is GTSNPN, CDR2 SVGIG, per germline (reference sequence). This CDR3 has 13 amino acids. These data are taken from a study of beta chain features in type 1 diabetes. Reverse transcribing all isolated RNA meant expressed TCRB transcripts were sequenced. Assay used: immunoSEQ multiplex PCR; TCRdb lists only in-frame clones, some missing. The sample includes 200,000 to 300,000 clones, about 71% of them seen just once. The material sequenced was naive CD4+ T cells from blood. The TCR originated in a man aged 25-45 years in good health. The chain uses TRBV30 and TRBJ1-1; D remains unclear. In DNA form, the CDR3 reads TGTGCCTGGAGTGTGTTGAGGAACACTGAAGCTTTCTTT. This sequence encodes CAWSVLRNTEAFF.